This T cell receptor beta chain was observed in a study of shared clonotypes between healthy human individuals. Findings and caveats of the study: Larger estimated richness was generally seen in naive subsets than in memory subsets. It was anticipated that sequencing depth would influence how many clonotypes donors shared. In a few donors, around 4.5% of naive CD4 clonotypes appeared in common.

Germline loops: CDR1 MNHNY, CDR2 SVGAGI (reference sequence). V gave up 5 bases and J gave up 0 bases, with 14 bases separating them. This CDR3 is 16 amino acids long. TCRdb keeps only in-frame clones here, not all; method: immunoSEQ multiplex PCR. The sample contains 2 million to 3 million clones, roughly 93% of which appear only once. As regards this clone: Antigen: not known.

The CD4+ fraction was divided into a CD45RA+ naive subset and a CD45RA-negative memory subset. Material: naive CD4+ T cells from PBMCs. Subset noted: CD45RA+ positively selected. The gene calls are TRBV6-6 and TRBJ2-1; D unclear. This TCR derives from a young man in good health. Some clones in this sample may be carry-over from other donors' samples. The CDR3 loop is CASSRYSPDSYNEQFF. The DNA of the CDR3 is TGTGCCAGCAGTAGGTATAGCCCCGACTCCTACAATGAGCAGTTCTTC.